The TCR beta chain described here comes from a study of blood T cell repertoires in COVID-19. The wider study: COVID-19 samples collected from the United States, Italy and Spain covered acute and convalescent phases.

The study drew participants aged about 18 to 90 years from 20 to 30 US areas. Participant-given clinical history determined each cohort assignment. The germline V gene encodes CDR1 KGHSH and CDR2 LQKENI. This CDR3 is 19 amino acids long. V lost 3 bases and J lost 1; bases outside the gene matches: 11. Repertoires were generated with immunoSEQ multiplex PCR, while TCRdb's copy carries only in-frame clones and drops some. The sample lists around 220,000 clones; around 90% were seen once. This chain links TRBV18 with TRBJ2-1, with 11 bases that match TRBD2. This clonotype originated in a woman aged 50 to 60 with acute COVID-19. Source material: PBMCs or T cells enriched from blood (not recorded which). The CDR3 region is CASSPIGLAGGTSYNEQFF. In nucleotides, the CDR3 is TGTGCCAGCTCACCTATCGGCCTAGCGGGAGGTACTTCCTACAATGAGCAGTTCTTC.